These 11 T cell receptor beta chains originate from one sample sequenced in a study of lymphopenia after photon versus proton radiotherapy. Measured with immunoSEQ multiplex PCR; TCRdb has only the in-frame clones, and not every one. The sample records tens of thousands of clones, around four fifths being singletons. Sample: peripheral blood, taken from a patient treated with proton-based radiotherapy. These receptors all come from a man between 60 and 75 years old with pancreatic cancer.

The chain has TRBV5-1 and TRBJ2-5, with 8 nucleotides matching TRBD1. J was trimmed by 4 bases and V by 3 bases; bases with no gene match: 2. Germline CDR1 SGHRS, CDR2 YFSETQ. This CDR3 is 13 amino acids long. The CDR3 spells CASSSGGVETQYF. CDR3 coding DNA: TGCGCCAGCAGCTCAGGGGGCGTAGAGACCCAGTACTTC.

This clone was detected a few times. The chain uses TRBV11-2 and TRBJ2-2, with D unclear. CDR1 is SGHAT and CDR2 is FQNNGV in the germline V gene. CDR3 length: 16 amino acids. Trimming removed 5 bases at V and 4 bases at J, with 17 bases between. CDR3 loop: CASSPNSPRGTGELFF. Here the CDR3 DNA reads TGTGCCAGCAGCCCGAATTCCCCCCGTGGCACCGGGGAGCTGTTTTTT.

A few counts support this clone. The chain has TRBV27 and TRBJ2-7; TRBD1 matches 10 bases. V gave up 6 bases and J gave up 2 bases; unmatched junction bases: 4. CDR1 is MNHEY, CDR2 SMNVEV, per germline (reference sequence). The CDR3 length is 14 residues. The CDR3 DNA is TGTGCCAGCAGCAGGACAGGGGGGACCTACGAGCAGTACTTC. It yields the protein CASSRTGGTYEQYF.

For the CDR3, the DNA is TGTGCCAGCAGCCCAGGCGCAGGGGGCCCCGGGGAGCTGTTTTTT. As protein: CASSPGAGGPGELFF. The chain employs TRBV5-6 and TRBJ2-2, with 8 bases matching TRBD1. This CDR3 region has 15 residues. The germline CDR1 and CDR2 sequences are SGHDT and YYEEEE. Unmatched junction bases numbered 8, after V lost 4 bases and J lost 6 bases.

This chain links TRBV5-4 with TRBJ1-2, with D perhaps matching TRBD1 (5 bases). CDR1 and CDR2 from the germline V gene are SGHNT and YYREEE (reference sequence). The CDR3 has 15 amino acids. V was trimmed by 4 bases and J by 3 bases, leaving 16 bases between them. The CDR3 DNA reads as TGTGCCAGCAGCCCCCGGGACGGATGGGACTATGGCTACACCTTC. It specifies CASSPRDGWDYGYTF.

The rearrangement links TRBV27 to TRBJ2-2, with 8 nucleotides matching TRBD2. The V gene's germline CDR1 is MNHEY and CDR2 SMNVEV (reference sequence). The trim removed 7 bases at V and 3 bases at J, leaving 7 bases unmatched. CDR3 length: 15 amino acids. The CDR3 nucleotides read TGTGCCAGCACCAAGCGGGGGACTGACACCGGGGAGCTGTTTTTT. Protein product: CASTKRGTDTGELFF.

The rearrangement joins TRBV19 to TRBJ2-1; D is ambiguous. Germline lookup yields CDR1 LNHDA and CDR2 SQIVND (reference sequence). Deletions cut 5 bases from V and 3 bases from J, with 11 bases between. CDR3 length: 14 amino acids. The DNA for the CDR3 is TGTGCCAGTAGTCCCCAAAGGGTCTACAATGAGCAGTTCTTC. Its protein product is CASSPQRVYNEQFF.

This sequence joins TRBV5-6 and TRBJ1-5, with 8 bases that match TRBD1. This CDR3 has 14 residues. V trimming: 4 bases; J trimming: 2 bases; junction bases outside the gene matches: 2. Germline CDR1 SGHDT, CDR2 YYEEEE. DNA of the CDR3: TGTGCCAGCAGCATGGGACAGGGCAATCAGCCCCAGCATTTT. It specifies CASSMGQGNQPQHF. The full variable domain, rest sourced from reference TRBV5-6 and TRBJ1-5, is DAGVTQSPTHLIKTRGQQVTLRCSPKSGHDTVSWYQQALGQGPQFIFQYYEEEERQRGNFPDRFSGHQFPNYSSELNVNALLLGDSALYLCASSMGQGNQPQHFGDGTRLSIL.

The rearrangement links TRBV5-6 to TRBJ2-2, with 9 nucleotides matching TRBD1. V shed 0 bases and J 1 base; nucleotides not matched to a gene: 1. The CDR3 spans 16 residues. Germline values: CDR1 SGHDT, CDR2 YYEEEE. The CDR3 protein is CASSLGQGGNTGELFF. In DNA, the CDR3 is TGTGCCAGCAGCTTGGGACAGGGGGGGAACACCGGGGAGCTGTTTTTT.

This sequence joins TRBV7-2 and TRBJ2-2, with 7 nucleotides matching TRBD2. The CDR3 consists of 13 residues. CDR1 is SGHTA, CDR2 FQGNSA, per germline. The V segment lost 5 bases and the J segment 6 bases; nucleotides outside the gene matches: 3. CDR3 sequence reads: CASSETSSGELFF. CDR3 bases: TGTGCCAGCAGCGAGACTAGCTCCGGGGAGCTGTTTTTT.

The CDR3 DNA reads TGTGCCAGCAGGGCCAGGGGAAGAGAAGAAAAACTGTTTTTT. It specifies CASRARGREEKLFF. V is TRBV6-1 and J is TRBJ1-4, with D perhaps matching TRBD1 (6 bases). The CDR3 spans 14 residues. Between the trimmed V and J ends, which lost 6 bases and 8 bases, there was a span of 16 bases. Per germline, CDR1 MNHNS and CDR2 SASEGT.